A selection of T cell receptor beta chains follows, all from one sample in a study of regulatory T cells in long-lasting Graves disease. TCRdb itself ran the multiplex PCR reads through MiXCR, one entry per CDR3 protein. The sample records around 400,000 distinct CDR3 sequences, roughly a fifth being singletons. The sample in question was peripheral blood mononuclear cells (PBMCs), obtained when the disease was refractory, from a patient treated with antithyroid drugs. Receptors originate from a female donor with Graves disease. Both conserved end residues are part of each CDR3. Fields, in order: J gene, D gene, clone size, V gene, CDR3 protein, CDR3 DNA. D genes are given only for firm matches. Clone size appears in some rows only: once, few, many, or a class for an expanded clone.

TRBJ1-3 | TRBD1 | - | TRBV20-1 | CSAADRGSGNTIYF | TGCAGTGCCGCCGACAGGGGGTCGGGAAACACCATATATTTT
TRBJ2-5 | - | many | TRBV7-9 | CASSSPQGQETQYF | TGTGCCAGCAGTTCCCCCCAGGGGCAGGAGACCCAGTACTTC
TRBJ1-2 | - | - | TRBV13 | CASSLGGRANYGYTF | TGTGCCAGCAGCTTAGGGGGCAGGGCTAACTATGGCTACACCTTC
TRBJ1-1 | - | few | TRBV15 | CATSRDRGANTEAFF | TGTGCCACCAGCAGAGATCGAGGGGCGAACACTGAAGCTTTCTTT
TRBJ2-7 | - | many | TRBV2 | CASSDRSSGVYEQYF | TGTGCCAGCAGTGATCGCAGCAGCGGAGTTTACGAGCAGTACTTC
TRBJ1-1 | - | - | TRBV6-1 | CAIRLGGNTEAFF | TGTGCCATCCGTCTGGGGGGGAACACTGAAGCTTTCTTT
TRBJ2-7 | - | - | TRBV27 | CASSIRGDEQYF | TGTGCCAGCAGCATAAGGGGGGACGAGCAGTACTTC
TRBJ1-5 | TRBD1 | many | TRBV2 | CATTSGTGRNQPQHF | TGTGCCACGACATCGGGGACAGGAAGAAATCAGCCCCAGCATTTT
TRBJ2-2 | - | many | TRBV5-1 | CASSLDPGTGELFF | TGTGCCAGCAGCTTAGATCCGGGCACCGGGGAGCTGTTTTTT
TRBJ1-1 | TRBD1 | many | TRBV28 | CASSLLRDRGAGEAFF | TGTGCCAGCAGTTTACTTCGGGACAGGGGAGCGGGGGAAGCTTTCTTT
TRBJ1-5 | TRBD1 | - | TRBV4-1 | CASSPLPPVRGLNQPQHF | TGCGCCAGCAGCCCACTCCCCCCCGTAAGGGGGCTAAATCAGCCCCAGCATTTT
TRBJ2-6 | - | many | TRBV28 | CASTLSGRSGANVLTF | TGTGCCAGCACACTGAGTGGGCGATCTGGGGCCAACGTCCTGACTTTC